Listed here are 3 T cell receptor beta chains from one sample, sequenced in a study of post-analysis software for immune sequencing data. Whole-study findings and limits: TRBV5-6, TRBV5-1 and TRBV20-1 belonged to a set of about five TRBV segments that were more frequent in patients than controls.

The library was made from cDNA and included unique molecular identifiers. TCRdb fed the PCR reads into MiXCR, producing one record per CDR3 protein. The table lists 700,000 to 800,000 distinct CDR3 sequences, roughly 27% of them singletons, with under 0.7% in the top ten. No antigen has been assigned to these receptors. Sequences were obtained from blood. These receptors were collected from a girl between 10 and 17 years old with multiple sclerosis.

This clonotype was detected a few times. CDR3 DNA: TGCGCCAGCAGCTCCGGGGACAGGGGAAGTCAGCCCCAGCATTTT. Translated, it gives CASSSGDRGSQPQHF. The rearrangement joins TRBV5-1 to TRBJ1-5; TRBD1 matches at 10 bases. V was clipped by 3 bases and J by 6 bases; unmatched bases: 6. Germline assignment: CDR1 SGHRS and CDR2 YFSETQ. The CDR3 spans 15 residues.

This chain joins TRBV20-1 and TRBJ2-3, with 11 bases that match TRBD2. The CDR3 covers 18 residues. With 5 bases clipped from V and 1 base from J, the junction kept 14 bases outside the gene matches. CDR1 and CDR2 from the germline V gene are DFQATT and SNEGSKA (reference sequence). CDR3 in DNA: TGCAGTGCTGTTCCCCCACTAGCGGGAGACGTGGGCACAGATACGCAGTATTTT. Its translation is CSAVPPLAGDVGTDTQYF.

This clonotype was seen only a few times. This rearrangement joins TRBV7-9 to TRBJ2-5; D is undetermined. Trimming took off 2 bases at V and 1 base at J, with 8 bases between the two ends. This CDR3 has 14 residues. CDR1 and CDR2 (germline): SEHNR, FQNEAQ (reference sequence). In DNA form, the CDR3 reads TGTGCCAGCAGCTTACCCTGGGGCCAAGAGACCCAGTACTTC. The encoded protein is CASSLPWGQETQYF.